This TCR beta chain originates from a study of beta chain features in type 1 diabetes. This clone came up a few times. Its cognate antigen is unknown. V gave up 9 bases and J gave up 7 bases, with 6 bases separating them. Germline-derived CDR1 and CDR2 are MNHNS and SASEGT. The CDR3 totals 9 residues. Study findings and constraints: More deletions and fewer insertions at VDJ junctions were seen in type 1 diabetes patients.

Expressed TCRB transcripts got sequenced, as all isolated RNA was reverse transcribed. Sequenced by immunoSEQ multiplex PCR; TCRdb stores in-frame clones only, minus some. The sample gives 860,000 or so clones, 17% of which show up once; 0.023% is in the top ten. The TCR sequence derives from a woman aged 18-30 years in good health. This chain links TRBV6-1 with TRBJ2-5; maybe TRBD2 (5 bases). Sequenced input: naive CD4+ T cells from blood. CDR3 loop: CARGRTQYF. The DNA for the CDR3 is TGTGCCAGGGGGAGGACCCAGTACTTC.